The 9 T cell receptor beta chains reported below all come from one sample, sequenced in a study of T cell repertoires in cytomegalovirus infection. Using its own MiXCR run on the reads, TCRdb lists one record per CDR3 protein. The repertoire holds about 230,000 distinct CDR3 sequences, with approximately 22% as singletons. Material: CD8+ T cells from PBMCs. Receptors were obtained from a human donor in good health (CMV status not recorded). Some clones in this sample may be carry-over from other donors' samples.

This clonotype has at least ten counts. V gene TRBV7-9 combines with J gene TRBJ2-5; the match to TRBD1 covers 9 bases. CDR1 is SEHNR, CDR2 FQNEAQ, per germline (reference sequence). V lost 4 bases to trimming and J lost 2 bases; unmatched junction nucleotides: 5. The CDR3 has 15 amino acids. The CDR3 DNA follows: TGTGCCAGCAGCTCGTTGACAGGGGGGCAAGAGACCCAGTACTTC. It codes for CASSSLTGGQETQYF.

The V call is TRBV20-1, the J call TRBJ1-3; D gene uncertain. CDR3 length equals 18 residues. The germline CDR1 and CDR2 sequences are DFQATT and SNEGSKA (reference sequence). V lost 3 bases and J 2 bases, leaving 23 bases between the germline ends. The CDR3: CSARKVISDGSTGNTIYF. The DNA of the CDR3 is TGCAGTGCTAGGAAGGTGATCAGTGACGGTAGCACTGGAAACACCATATATTTT.

This chain connects TRBV6-5 to TRBJ2-2; the D gene is possibly TRBD2 (5 bases). Germline-derived CDR1 and CDR2 are MNHEY and SVGAGI. V shed 6 bases and J shed 6 bases, with 11 bases lying between them. CDR3 length: 13 amino acids. CDR3 in amino acids: CASRPTGAGELFF. The CDR3 DNA is TGTGCCAGCAGACCCACCGGGGCCGGGGAGCTGTTTTTT.

This chain connects TRBV7-3 to TRBJ2-7; TRBD2 is a possible D gene (6 bases). This CDR3 comprises 15 residues. Germline CDR1 and CDR2: SGHTA and FQGTGA. With 5 bases removed from V and 5 bases from J, the gap between germline ends came to 19 bases. The CDR3 region is CASSPEHRGFHEQYF. CDR3 sequence (DNA): TGTGCCAGCAGCCCCGAACACCGGGGGTTCCACGAGCAGTACTTC.

This chain joins TRBV28 and TRBJ2-1; 7 bases fit TRBD1. After removal of 5 bases from V and 0 bases from J, the junction contained 4 bases not matched to a gene. Germline-derived CDR1 and CDR2 are MDHEN and SYDVKM. The CDR3 runs to 15 residues. CDR3 DNA sequence: TGTGCCAGCAGTCACAGGGGTAGCTCCTACAATGAGCAGTTCTTC. Residues: CASSHRGSSYNEQFF.

This clonotype occurred a few times. The V and J genes are TRBV7-7 and TRBJ2-7; D might be TRBD1 (6 bases). The CDR3 covers 15 residues. Germline CDR1 reads SSHAT; CDR2 reads FNYEAQ (reference sequence). Trimming removed 5 bases at V and 7 bases at J, with 21 bases between. CDR3 protein: CASSPSAGAGVEQYF. In DNA, the CDR3 is TGTGCCAGCAGCCCCTCGGCCGGGGCAGGGGTAGAGCAGTACTTC. Filled out from reference TRBV7-7 and TRBJ2-7, the complete variable domain reads GAGVSQSPRYKVTKRGQDVTLRCDPISSHATLYWYQQALGQGPEFLTYFNYEAQPDKSGLPSDRFSAERPEGSISTLTIQRTEQRDSAMYRCASSPSAGAGVEQYFGPGTRLTVT.

This clonotype was recorded a few times. The gene calls are TRBV7-9 and TRBJ1-1, with D uncertain. V was shortened by 8 bases and J by 5 bases, with 6 bases between the two germline ends. The V gene's germline CDR1 is SEHNR and CDR2 FQNEAQ (reference sequence). The CDR3 length is 10 residues. The CDR3 loop is CASGETEAFF. The CDR3 coding sequence is TGTGCCAGCGGGGAGACTGAAGCTTTCTTT. The variable domain in full, with the rest retrieved from reference TRBV7-9 and TRBJ1-1, is DTGVSQNPRHKITKRGQNVTFRCDPISEHNRLYWYRQTLGQGPEFLTYFQNEAQLEKSRLLSDRFSAERPKGSFSTLEIQRTEQGDSAMYLCASGETEAFFGQGTRLTVV.

This clonotype was seen a few times. The chain employs TRBV20-1 and TRBJ2-7; unclear D gene. The germline V gene encodes CDR1 DFQATT and CDR2 SNEGSKA (reference sequence). The CDR3 consists of 14 residues. V shed 5 bases and J shed 2 bases, with 16 bases lying between them. DNA for the CDR3: TGCAGTGCTCCTTCTAACGGACGAACCTACGAGCAGTACTTC. This codes for CSAPSNGRTYEQYF.

The V gene is TRBV2, the J gene TRBJ1-2; 10 positions agree with TRBD1. The germline V gene has CDR1 SNHLY and CDR2 FYNNEI. V lost 9 bases and J lost 8; bases outside the gene matches: 9. The CDR3 is 13 residues long. CDR3 nucleotide sequence: TGTGCCAGAGGACAGGGGGGCGATGGAGGCTACACCTTC. Protein: CARGQGGDGGYTF.